This TCR beta chain was identified during a study of T cells after yellow fever vaccination. Study findings and constraints: A faster peak, day 5 versus 15, was reached by the weaker secondary response.

V was cut by 3 bases and J by 4 bases, with 15 bases left in between. Germline CDR1 is SGDLS and CDR2 is YYNGEE. CDR3 length: 15 amino acids. Ten or more counts support this clonotype. TCRdb reprocessed the 5' RACE reads with MiXCR, giving one entry per CDR3 protein. The sample holds fewer than 100,000 distinct CDR3 sequences, roughly 10% seen once. The chain recombines TRBV9 with TRBJ2-3, with a tentative D call TRBD1 (6 bases). The material was CD8+ T cells not binding an NS4B(214-222) dextramer, sorted from PBMCs, obtained roughly 14 days after the first yellow fever vaccination. The sequence was collected from a man aged 18 to 30 who received the YFV17D yellow fever vaccine. The CDR3 loop reads CASSALEQGPDTQYF. The CDR3 nucleotides read TGTGCCAGCAGCGCATTAGAACAGGGCCCAGATACGCAGTATTTT.